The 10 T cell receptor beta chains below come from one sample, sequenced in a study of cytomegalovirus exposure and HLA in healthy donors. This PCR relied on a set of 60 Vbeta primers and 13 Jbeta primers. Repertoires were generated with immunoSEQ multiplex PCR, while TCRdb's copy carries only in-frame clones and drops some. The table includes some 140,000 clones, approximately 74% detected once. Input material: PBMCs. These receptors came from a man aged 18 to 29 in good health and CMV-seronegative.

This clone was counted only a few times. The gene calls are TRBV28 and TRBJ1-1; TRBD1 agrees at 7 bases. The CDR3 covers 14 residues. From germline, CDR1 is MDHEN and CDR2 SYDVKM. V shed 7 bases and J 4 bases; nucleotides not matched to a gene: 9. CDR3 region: CASKEGAMGTEAFF. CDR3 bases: TGTGCCAGCAAGGAGGGGGCAATGGGCACTGAAGCTTTCTTT.

DNA of the CDR3: TGCGCCAGCAGCTTGATGGGAGGTAATGAGCAGTTCTTC. Protein: CASSLMGGNEQFF. The J gene is TRBJ2-1, the V gene TRBV5-1; a weak D match, TRBD2 (6 bases). The CDR3 is made up of 13 amino acids. Trimming pared 1 base from V and 7 bases from J, leaving 9 bases between. Germline V gene data show CDR1 as SGHRS and CDR2 as YFSETQ.

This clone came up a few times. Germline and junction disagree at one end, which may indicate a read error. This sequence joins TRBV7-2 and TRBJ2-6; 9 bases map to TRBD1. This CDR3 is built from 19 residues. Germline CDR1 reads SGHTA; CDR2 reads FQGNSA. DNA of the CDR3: TGTGCCAGCCTCCCCGGGACAGGGTCCGGAGTGTATGGGGCCAACGGCCTGACTTTC. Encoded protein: CASLPGTGSGVYGANGLTF.

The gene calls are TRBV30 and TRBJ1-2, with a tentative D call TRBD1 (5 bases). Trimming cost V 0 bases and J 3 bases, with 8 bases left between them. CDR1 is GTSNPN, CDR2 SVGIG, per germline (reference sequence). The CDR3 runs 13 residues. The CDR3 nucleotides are TGTGCCTGGAGTGTAAAGGGGTACTATGGCTACACCTTC. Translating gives CAWSVKGYYGYTF. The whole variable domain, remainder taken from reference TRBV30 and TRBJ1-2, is SQTIHQWPATLVQPVGSPLSLECTVEGTSNPNLYWYRQAAGRGLQLLFYSVGIGQISSEVPQNLSASRPQDRQFILSSKKLLLSDSGFYLCAWSVKGYYGYTFGSGTRLTVV.

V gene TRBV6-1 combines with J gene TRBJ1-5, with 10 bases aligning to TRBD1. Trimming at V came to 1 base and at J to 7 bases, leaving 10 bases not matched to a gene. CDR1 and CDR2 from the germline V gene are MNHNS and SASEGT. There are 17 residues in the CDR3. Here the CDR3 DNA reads TGTGCCAGCAGTGAAGGGTTCAGGACAGGGGGAGGACAGCCCCAGCATTTT. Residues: CASSEGFRTGGGQPQHF.

DNA for the CDR3: TGTGCCAGCAGGTTTTCGCCTGGGCCCCTGGGTGGGGAGCAGTACTTC. It codes for CASRFSPGPLGGEQYF. V is TRBV7-6 and J is TRBJ2-7; D is unclear. The CDR3 has 16 amino acids. The V gene lost 6 bases and the J gene lost 7 bases, with 25 bases spanning the gap. Germline CDR1 and CDR2: SGHVS and FNYEAQ.

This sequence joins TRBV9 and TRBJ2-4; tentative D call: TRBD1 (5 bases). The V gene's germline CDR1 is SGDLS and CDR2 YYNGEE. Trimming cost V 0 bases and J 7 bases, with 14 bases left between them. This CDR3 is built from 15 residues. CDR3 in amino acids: CASSVASGIENIQYF. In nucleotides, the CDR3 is TGTGCCAGCAGCGTAGCTTCAGGGATTGAGAACATTCAGTACTTC.

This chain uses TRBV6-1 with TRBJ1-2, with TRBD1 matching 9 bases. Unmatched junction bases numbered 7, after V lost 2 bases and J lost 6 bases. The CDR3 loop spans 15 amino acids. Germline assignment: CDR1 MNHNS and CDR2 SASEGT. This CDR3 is CASSEKVHRGHGYTF. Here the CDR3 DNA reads TGTGCCAGCAGTGAAAAGGTTCACAGGGGGCATGGCTACACCTTC.

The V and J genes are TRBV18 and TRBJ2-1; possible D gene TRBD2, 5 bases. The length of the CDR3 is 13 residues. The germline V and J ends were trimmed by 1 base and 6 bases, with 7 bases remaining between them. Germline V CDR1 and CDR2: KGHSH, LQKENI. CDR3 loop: CASSPRGPNEQFF. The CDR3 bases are TGTGCCAGCTCACCACGCGGGCCCAATGAGCAGTTCTTC.

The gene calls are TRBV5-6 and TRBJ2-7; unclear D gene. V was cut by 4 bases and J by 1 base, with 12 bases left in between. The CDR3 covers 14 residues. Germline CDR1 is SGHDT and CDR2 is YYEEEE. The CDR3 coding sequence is TGTGCCAGCAGCCCCACAACAGCTTCCTACGAGCAGTACGTC. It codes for CASSPTTASYEQYV.